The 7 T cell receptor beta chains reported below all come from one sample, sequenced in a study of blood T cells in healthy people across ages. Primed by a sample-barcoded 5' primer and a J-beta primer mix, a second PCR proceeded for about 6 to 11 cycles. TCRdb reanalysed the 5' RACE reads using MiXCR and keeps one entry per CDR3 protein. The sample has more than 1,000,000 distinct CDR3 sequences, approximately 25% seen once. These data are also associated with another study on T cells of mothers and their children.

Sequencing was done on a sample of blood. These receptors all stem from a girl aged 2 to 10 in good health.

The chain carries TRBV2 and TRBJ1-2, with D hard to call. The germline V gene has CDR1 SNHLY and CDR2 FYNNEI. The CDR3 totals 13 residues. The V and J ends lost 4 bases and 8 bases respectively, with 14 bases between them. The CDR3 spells CASSVAGSTGYTF. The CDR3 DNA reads TGTGCCAGCAGTGTGGCAGGATCAACAGGCTACACCTTC.

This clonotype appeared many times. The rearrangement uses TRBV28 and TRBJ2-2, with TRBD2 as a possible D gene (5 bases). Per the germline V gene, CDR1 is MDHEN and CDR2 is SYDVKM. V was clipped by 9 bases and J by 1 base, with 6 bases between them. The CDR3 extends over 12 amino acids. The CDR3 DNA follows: TGTGCCAGTGGAGGGAACACCGGGGAGCTGTTTTTT. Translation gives CASGGNTGELFF.

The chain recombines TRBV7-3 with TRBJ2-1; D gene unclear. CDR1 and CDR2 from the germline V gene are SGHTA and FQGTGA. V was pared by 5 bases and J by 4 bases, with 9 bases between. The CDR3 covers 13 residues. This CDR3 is CASSVDTYNEQFF. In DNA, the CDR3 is TGTGCCAGCAGCGTTGACACGTACAATGAGCAGTTCTTC.

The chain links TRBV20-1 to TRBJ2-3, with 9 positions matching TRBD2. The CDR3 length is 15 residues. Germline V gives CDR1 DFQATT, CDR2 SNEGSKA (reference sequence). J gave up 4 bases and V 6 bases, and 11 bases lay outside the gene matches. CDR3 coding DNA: TGCAGTGCCCGGACCGGGACTAGCAGCGCAGATACGCAGTATTTT. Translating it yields CSARTGTSSADTQYF.

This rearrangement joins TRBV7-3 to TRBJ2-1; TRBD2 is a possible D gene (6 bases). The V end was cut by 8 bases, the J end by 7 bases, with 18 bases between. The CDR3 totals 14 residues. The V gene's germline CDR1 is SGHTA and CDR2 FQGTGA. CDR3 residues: CASPSPLAANEQFF. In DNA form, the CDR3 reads TGTGCCAGCCCCTCTCCCTTAGCGGCGAATGAGCAGTTCTTC.

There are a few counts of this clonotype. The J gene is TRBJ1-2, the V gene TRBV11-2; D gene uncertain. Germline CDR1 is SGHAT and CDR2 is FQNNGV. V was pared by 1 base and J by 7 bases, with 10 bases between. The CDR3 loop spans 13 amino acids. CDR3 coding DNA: TGTGCCAGCAGCTTAGGGGAGGGTCGTGGCTACACCTTC. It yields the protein CASSLGEGRGYTF. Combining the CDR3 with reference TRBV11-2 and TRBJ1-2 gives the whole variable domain EAGVAQSPRYKIIEKRQSVAFWCNPISGHATLYWYQQILGQGPKLLIQFQNNGVVDDSQLPKDRFSAERLKGVDSTLKIQPAKLEDSAVYLCASSLGEGRGYTFGSGTRLTVV.

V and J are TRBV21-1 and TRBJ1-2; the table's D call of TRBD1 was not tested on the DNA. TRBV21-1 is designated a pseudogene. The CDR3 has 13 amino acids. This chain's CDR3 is CASSKAEGVGYTF. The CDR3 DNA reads TGTGCCAGCAGCAAAGCCGAAGGGGTTGGCTACACCTTC.